The 14 T cell receptor beta chains below all came from one sample that was sequenced in a study of cytomegalovirus exposure and HLA in healthy donors. The study ran its PCR with 60 Vbeta and 13 Jbeta primers. Here immunoSEQ multiplex PCR was the method, and the copy in TCRdb shows in-frame clones only, minus some. The sample includes about 93,000 clones, around 81% seen only once; the top ten take roughly 0.63%. Material for sequencing was PBMCs. Source of these receptors: a man aged 25 to 40 in good health and CMV-seronegative.

The gene calls are TRBV2 and TRBJ2-7; D is perhaps TRBD1 (5 bases). The germline V gene has CDR1 SNHLY and CDR2 FYNNEI. Trimming took 2 bases from V and 0 from J, leaving 11 bases between them. The CDR3 loop spans 15 amino acids. CDR3 amino acids: CASSEFDSRSYEQYF. CDR3 sequence (DNA): TGTGCCAGCAGTGAATTTGACAGCCGCTCCTACGAGCAGTACTTC.

With regard to this clone: Relative to the germline gene, one junction end is altered; a read error may explain this. This chain connects TRBV19 to TRBJ1-1; D not certain. Germline CDR1 reads LNHDA; CDR2 reads SQIVND (reference sequence). The length of the CDR3 is 13 residues. CDR3: CAGSGQLNTEAFF. In DNA, the CDR3 is TGTGCCGGTAGTGGGCAGCTGAACACTGAAGCTTTCTTT.

The chain links TRBV7-9 to TRBJ2-1, with 7 bases fitting TRBD2. Germline values: CDR1 SEHNR, CDR2 FQNEAQ (reference sequence). Germline trimming cut 0 bases from V and 2 bases from J; bases unmatched to any gene: 10. The CDR3 sequence is 18 residues long. CDR3 protein: CASSLAYGAGVTYNEQFF. CDR3 sequence (DNA): TGTGCCAGCAGCTTAGCGTACGGGGCGGGAGTAACCTACAATGAGCAGTTCTTC.

The rearrangement joins TRBV28 to TRBJ2-1, with 9 bases aligning to TRBD1. CDR3 size: 16 residues. Looked up from germline, CDR1 is MDHEN and CDR2 is SYDVKM. V gave up 5 bases and J gave up 5 bases; unmatched junction bases: 10. CDR3 residues: CASSPMPGQGHNEQFF. In DNA form, the CDR3 reads TGTGCCAGCAGTCCGATGCCGGGACAGGGACACAATGAGCAGTTCTTC.

Here the CDR3 reads CASSLYSGVSTGELFF. The CDR3 nucleotides read TGTGCCAGCAGCTTATATTCGGGGGTATCCACCGGGGAGCTGTTTTTT. This sequence joins TRBV7-9 and TRBJ2-2; D perhaps matches TRBD2 (6 bases). The CDR3 runs to 16 residues. Trimming pared 2 bases from V and 4 bases from J, leaving 14 bases between. Germline V lookup: CDR1 SEHNR, CDR2 FQNEAQ (reference sequence).

This clone turned up a few times. The chain is built from TRBV6-5 and TRBJ1-2; TRBD1 agrees at 9 bases. Germline V gene sequence: CDR1 MNHEY, CDR2 SVGAGI. Germline trimming cut 4 bases from V and 8 bases from J; bases unmatched to any gene: 11. CDR3 size: 15 residues. This chain's CDR3 is CASSSSGTGLGGYTF. The DNA of the CDR3 is TGTGCCAGCAGTTCGTCCGGGACAGGGTTAGGAGGCTACACCTTC.

The CDR3 bases are TGTGCCAGTAAGTTGAGCTCCTACAATGAGCAGTTCTTC. This translates into CASKLSSYNEQFF. V gene TRBV19 combines with J gene TRBJ2-1, with D unresolved. Germline CDR1 reads LNHDA; CDR2 reads SQIVND (reference sequence). V shed 7 bases and J shed 0 bases, with 7 bases lying between them. The CDR3 totals 13 residues.

This chain joins TRBV2 and TRBJ1-1, with D unresolved. This CDR3 contains 15 residues. Trimming left V 6 bases short and J 1 base short, with 15 bases between. Germline loops: CDR1 SNHLY, CDR2 FYNNEI. The CDR3 here is CASRPTATENTEAFF. The DNA of the CDR3 is TGTGCCAGCAGACCGACGGCGACTGAGAACACTGAAGCTTTCTTT. Using reference TRBV2 and TRBJ1-1 for the parts outside the CDR3, the full variable domain is EPEVTQTPSHQVTQMGQEVILRCVPISNHLYFYWYRQILGQKVEFLVSFYNNEISEKSEIFDDQFSVERPDGSNFTLKIRSTKLEDSAMYFCASRPTATENTEAFFGQGTRLTVV.

The V and J genes are TRBV6-5 and TRBJ1-1; D is undetermined. This CDR3 spans 11 amino acids. V was shortened by 5 bases and J by 7 bases, with 8 bases between the two germline ends. Germline V gene sequence: CDR1 MNHEY, CDR2 SVGAGI. This chain's CDR3 is CASSTGSEAFF. As DNA, the CDR3 is TGTGCCAGCAGTACCGGTAGTGAAGCTTTCTTT.

The gene calls are TRBV9 and TRBJ1-5, with 7 bases aligning to TRBD1. Trimming at V came to 3 bases and at J to 1 base, leaving 1 base not matched to a gene. This CDR3 is 14 amino acids long. CDR1 SGDLS and CDR2 YYNGEE come from the germline V gene. The CDR3 is CASSEGASNQPQHF. CDR3 in DNA: TGTGCCAGCAGCGAGGGGGCGAGCAATCAGCCCCAGCATTTT. Full variable domain (missing parts from reference TRBV9 and TRBJ1-5): DSGVTQTPKHLITATGQRVTLRCSPRSGDLSVYWYQQSLDQGLQFLIQYYNGEERAKGNILERFSAQQFPDLHSELNLSSLELGDSALYFCASSEGASNQPQHFGDGTRLSIL.

The rearrangement links TRBV5-1 to TRBJ2-5; 10 bases fit TRBD2. The V gene's germline CDR1 is SGHRS and CDR2 YFSETQ. This CDR3 comprises 16 residues. The junction had 5 bases not matched to a gene; V was cut back by 0 bases and J by 3 bases. CDR3 nucleotide sequence: TGCGCCAGCAGCTTGGCGAGCGGGAGGGCCGAAGAGACCCAGTACTTC. This gives the protein CASSLASGRAEETQYF. Full variable domain (rest looked up from reference TRBV5-1 and TRBJ2-5): KAGVTQTPRYLIKTRGQQVTLSCSPISGHRSVSWYQQTPGQGLQFLFEYFSETQRNKGNFPGRFSGRQFSNSRSEMNVSTLELGDSALYLCASSLASGRAEETQYFGPGTRLLVL.

This clone was seen a few times. The chain carries TRBV5-1 and TRBJ1-1; TRBD1 agrees at 9 bases. V lost 4 bases to trimming and J lost 2 bases; unmatched junction nucleotides: 3. The length of the CDR3 is 14 residues. The germline gives CDR1 SGHRS, CDR2 YFSETQ. The CDR3 nucleotides are TGCGCCAGCAGCAGGGACAGGGCAAACACTGAAGCTTTCTTT. This translates into CASSRDRANTEAFF. The whole variable domain, remainder taken from reference TRBV5-1 and TRBJ1-1, is KAGVTQTPRYLIKTRGQQVTLSCSPISGHRSVSWYQQTPGQGLQFLFEYFSETQRNKGNFPGRFSGRQFSNSRSEMNVSTLELGDSALYLCASSRDRANTEAFFGQGTRLTVV.

The V and J genes are TRBV7-8 and TRBJ2-7; weak D call: TRBD1 (6 bases). Germline CDR1 is SGHVS and CDR2 is FQNEAQ. CDR3 length equals 17 residues. V dropped 2 bases and J dropped 4 bases, with 21 bases sitting between them. CDR3 in DNA: TGTGCCAGCAGCTTAAGATCCGGACAGAGTAAGAATTACGAGCAGTACGTC. Translating gives CASSLRSGQSKNYEQYV.

The V and J genes are TRBV7-2 and TRBJ2-7, with D possibly matching TRBD2 (6 bases). This CDR3 is built from 18 residues. V was cut by 3 bases and J by 0 bases, with 21 bases left in between. Looked up from germline, CDR1 is SGHTA and CDR2 is FQGNSA. In nucleotides, the CDR3 is TGTGCCAGCAGCTTTGGGCGGTCGGCGGGAATAAGCTCCTACGAGCAGTACTTC. It yields the protein CASSFGRSAGISSYEQYF.